Sequencing of this T cell receptor beta chain was carried out in a study of blood T cells in healthy people across ages. At the level of the study: About one barcoded beta molecule was captured per two T cells (by template switching). Findings and limits, study-wide: The percentage of naive T cells correlated strongly with TCR beta diversity. Fewer expanded clones and more diversity marked long-lived versus aged donors.

The CDR3 is 16 amino acids. The germline CDR1 and CDR2 sequences are SGDLS and YYNGEE. Losses at the gene ends were 4 bases for V and 2 bases for J; bases not matched to a gene: 9. For the second PCR, which ran for 7 to 11 cycles, a sample-barcoded 5' primer and a J-beta primer mix were used. TCRdb recomputed calls from the 5' RACE reads with MiXCR, one row per CDR3 protein. Of some 1 million distinct CDR3 sequences detected, 40% to 55% appear once; the ten largest clones hold under 20%. Total RNA extraction produced at least 5 micrograms (per sample) for the study. About this clonotype: Antigen specificity is unknown.

This chain links TRBV9 with TRBJ2-7; 10 bases match TRBD1. Sequencing input: blood. This TCR was recovered from a woman in her sixties or seventies in good health. CDR3 amino acids: CASSLDSGTGAYEQYF. As DNA, the CDR3 is TGTGCCAGCAGCCTCGACTCCGGGACAGGGGCCTACGAGCAGTACTTC.